This T cell receptor beta chain stems from a study of CD8 T cells in ankylosing spondylitis. Study-wide results and limits: It appeared that ankylosing spondylitis blood was characterized by a TCR beta motif of roughly 8 highly homologous variants.

Quantitative molecular-barcoded 5'-RACE generated the TCR beta libraries. A single record per CDR3 protein comes from TCRdb applying MiXCR to the 5' RACE reads. The sample has about 170,000 distinct CDR3 sequences, about 16% seen once. This clonotype was detected ten times or more. Antigen: not known. Trimming removed 6 bases at V and 8 bases at J, with 17 bases between. Germline CDR1 SGHRS, CDR2 YFSETQ. This CDR3 is built from 13 residues. The chain is built from TRBV5-1 and TRBJ2-5; a weak D match, TRBD1 (6 bases). The source material was blood, either unsorted or a sorted T cell fraction (not recorded which). This receptor was obtained from a male donor with ankylosing spondylitis or in good health (not recorded which). The CDR3 spells CASTLPGHHTQYF. CDR3 nucleotide sequence: TGCGCCAGCACCCTACCGGGACATCATACCCAGTACTTC.